This T cell receptor beta chain was found in a study of Ad26.COV2.S vaccination and SARS-CoV-2 variants. Study-wide points: Spike-specific TCR breadth in vaccine recipients exceeded that seen in placebo recipients. Estimates derived from TCR breadth and depth analyses may have underestimated total T cell responses. It was found that vaccine and placebo recipients had similar non-spike TCR breadth.

This clone was observed once. The antigen remains undetermined. CDR3 size: 13 residues. Germline V gene data show CDR1 as SNHLY and CDR2 as FYNNEI. V dropped 4 bases and J dropped 3 bases, with 9 bases sitting between them. Sequencing used immunoSEQ multiplex PCR; TCRdb keeps in-frame clones, though not all of them. The sample lists about 480,000 clones, around 85% seen once, with 10% to 15% in the top ten. Treatment specified: around 19 received Ad26.COV2.S at low or high dose, single or two shots; 5 received placebo; per-sample allocation not given. Samples analyzed were those drawn on day 63 after the first vaccine or placebo injection. Recruitment in Boston yielded a donor of adult age, 18-55 years.

The chain combines TRBV2 with TRBJ1-2; D remains ambiguous. The clonotype was recovered from a person between 18 and 60 years old who received the Ad26.COV2.S COVID-19 vaccine or a placebo. The specimen was peripheral blood, collected in a trial of Ad26.COV2.S vaccine versus placebo. CDR3 amino acids: CASSGRADYGYTF. The CDR3 nucleotides are TGTGCCAGCAGTGGGAGGGCAGACTATGGCTACACCTTC.